Presented here are 7 T cell receptor beta chains from one specimen sequenced in a study of T cells in Graves' hyperthyroidism and ophthalmopathy (dated 2019 in TCRdb). The library was obtained by multiplex PCR. TCRdb names Illumina HiSeq 2000 as the instrument used. TCR beta CDR3 regions were amplified from RNA transcripts. For the first round of RT-PCR on the TCR CDR3, the HTBI primer set was used together with the Qiagen OneStep RT-PCR kit. Starting from the raw public reads, TCRdb applied fastp trimming at Q25, assembled clones with MiXCR and retained in-frame beta chains. When rows share a CDR3 protein, they turn into one entry using the most common DNA and genes. The table for this sample lists about 610,000 distinct CDR3 sequences; about 15% of them were counted only once. Of the sample, approximately 4.3% falls within the top ten clones. The sequenced material came from blood. The receptors originated from a woman in her thirties or forties with Graves' ophthalmopathy.

This clonotype was found many times. The gene calls are TRBV29-1 and TRBJ2-7; D is perhaps TRBD2 (6 bases). V was cut by 5 bases and J by 1 base, with 15 bases left in between. This CDR3 has 14 amino acids. Germline values: CDR1 SQVTM, CDR2 ANQGSEA. The CDR3 region has the DNA TGCAGCGTTTCTACCGGGACTGCTTCCTACGAGCAGTACTTC. It encodes CSVSTGTASYEQYF.

This clonotype was seen a handful of times. The chain recombines TRBV4-1 with TRBJ2-2; 9 positions agree with TRBD2. This CDR3 has 19 residues. Germline values: CDR1 MGHRA, CDR2 YSYEKL. With 4 bases clipped from V and 6 bases from J, the junction kept 18 bases outside the gene matches. Written as DNA, the CDR3 is TGCGCCAGCAGCCCCGCTTCTGGGGTTGGCGGGGGGGCGTCCGGGGAGCTGTTTTTT. It encodes CASSPASGVGGGASGELFF.

The gene calls are TRBV7-8 and TRBJ1-5, with 10 positions matching TRBD1. The germline CDR1 and CDR2 sequences are SGHVS and FQNEAQ. The CDR3 is 15 residues long. Trimming cost V 4 bases and J 5 bases; bases outside gene matches: 5. As DNA, the CDR3 is TGTGCCAGCAGCTCGGACAGGGGGGGCTATCAGCCCCAGCATTTT. Translating gives CASSSDRGGYQPQHF.

The table lists this clonotype with a few counts. The genes are TRBV7-9 and TRBJ1-5; the D is unclear. V shed 4 bases and J shed 0 bases, with 10 bases lying between them. The CDR3 is 15 amino acids. Germline V CDR1 and CDR2: SEHNR, FQNEAQ (reference sequence). The CDR3: CASSYDLLSNQPQHF. The CDR3 DNA is TGTGCCAGCAGCTATGACTTACTTAGCAATCAGCCCCAGCATTTT.

V usage is TRBV5-6 and J usage is TRBJ1-2; D is perhaps TRBD1 (6 bases). Germline CDR1 is SGHDT and CDR2 is YYEEEE. V was clipped by 1 base and J by 7 bases, with 11 bases between them. The CDR3 has 13 residues. In DNA form, the CDR3 reads TGTGCCAGCAGCTTGAGGGGGAACGGTGGCTACACCTTC. This sequence encodes CASSLRGNGGYTF. The variable domain in full, with the rest retrieved from reference TRBV5-6 and TRBJ1-2, is DAGVTQSPTHLIKTRGQQVTLRCSPKSGHDTVSWYQQALGQGPQFIFQYYEEEERQRGNFPDRFSGHQFPNYSSELNVNALLLGDSALYLCASSLRGNGGYTFGSGTRLTVV.

Concerning this clonotype itself: The junction departs from the called germline gene at one end, perhaps through a read error. The chain is built from TRBV5-1 and TRBJ2-5; 11 nucleotides line up with TRBD2. CDR3 length: 16 residues. The germline V gene encodes CDR1 SGHRS and CDR2 YFSETQ. CDR3 bases: TGCGCCAGCAGGTTGGGGACTAGCGGTTCACAAGAGACCCAGTACTTC. Protein: CASRLGTSGSQETQYF.

This clonotype was counted ten times or more. The chain links TRBV7-9 to TRBJ2-2; no reliable D call. The CDR3 contains 12 residues. CDR1 SEHNR and CDR2 FQNEAQ come from the germline V gene (reference sequence). V was pared by 5 bases and J by 6 bases, with 7 bases between. The CDR3 DNA reads as TGTGCCAGCAGCCTTATCCCCGGGGAGCTGTTTTTT. Its protein is CASSLIPGELFF. Complete variable domain (other parts from reference TRBV7-9 and TRBJ2-2): DTGVSQNPRHKITKRGQNVTFRCDPISEHNRLYWYRQTLGQGPEFLTYFQNEAQLEKSRLLSDRFSAERPKGSFSTLEIQRTEQGDSAMYLCASSLIPGELFFGEGSRLTVL.